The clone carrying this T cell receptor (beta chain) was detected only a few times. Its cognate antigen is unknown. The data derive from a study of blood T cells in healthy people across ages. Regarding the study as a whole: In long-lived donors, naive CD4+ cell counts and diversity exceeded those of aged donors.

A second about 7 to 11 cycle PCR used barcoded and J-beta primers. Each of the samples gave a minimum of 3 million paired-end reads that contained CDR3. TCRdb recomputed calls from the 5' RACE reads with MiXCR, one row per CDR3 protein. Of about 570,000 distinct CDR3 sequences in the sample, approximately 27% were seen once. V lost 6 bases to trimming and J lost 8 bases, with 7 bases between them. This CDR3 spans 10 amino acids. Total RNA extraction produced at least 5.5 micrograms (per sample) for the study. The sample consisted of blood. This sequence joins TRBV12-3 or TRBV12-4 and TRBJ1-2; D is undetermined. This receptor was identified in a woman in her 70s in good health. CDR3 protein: CASSFTGYTF. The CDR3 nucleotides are TGTGCCAGCAGCTTTACGGGCTACACCTTC.